This paragraph reports one TCR beta chain. Which antigen it targets is not known. No base-level quality is on record; no much larger clone is a single base apart. The data belong to a study of shared clonotypes between healthy human individuals (TCRdb year 2020). Background on the whole study: The cohort included a few men and two women between 18 and 49 years of age. For each donor, CD4 naive and CD4 memory were each given three plates, CD8 naive was given two plates, and CD8 memory was given one plate. Each donor's leukapheresis produced roughly between roughly 0.94 and 9.5 billion PBMCs. Different laboratories and diverse techniques were used to prepare libraries and sequence TCR repertoires, to increase sequencing depth and limit assay-specific biases. To estimate repertoire size and how much clonotype sharing occurs between individuals, the study deeply sequenced the blood TCR repertoires of about 5 healthy adults. Paper-wide results and their limitations: Across four donors, around 5% of naive CD4, roughly 3.5% of naive CD8, approximately 2.5% of memory CD4, and 0.4% to 0.45% of memory CD8 clonotypes were shared. Compared with non-shared clonotypes, clonotypes shared by all four sorted-subset donors had higher generation probabilities. Estimated clonotype richness was generally larger for naive than for memory subsets. Pairwise subsampling indicated that sequencing depth was expected to affect the degree of clonotype sharing among donors. Because the study included a small number of donors, the genetic and exposure-history diversity represented was limited. Incomplete sequencing was indicated by rarefaction of sorted-subset datasets, despite the large sequencing depth. Sampling was limited to blood, and TCR repertoires in tissue likely differ from TCR repertoires in blood.

CD8 naive samples consisted of CD45RO-negative cells that were positively selected for CCR7, yielding a CD45RA+CCR7+ population without TemRA cells. Donors were healthy HIV-negative adults with no recently reported acute infections or vaccinations. Every donor was a Caucasian adult residing in Nashville, Tennessee, USA. Blood was collected by leukapheresis, and PBMCs were isolated by Ficoll-Histopaque density gradient centrifugation and then cryopreserved in liquid nitrogen vapor phase. Purity and quantity of every magnetically sorted T cell population were checked by analytical flow cytometry. Genomic DNA was isolated from each sorted fraction and quantified by UV absorbance on a Nanodrop 2000c. As encoded in the germline V gene, CDR1 is SGHVS while CDR2 is FQNEAQ. Spanning cysteine to phenylalanine, the CDR3 consists of 16 amino acids. Only the CDR3 region is kept as DNA, spanning 48 bases read in frame from base 1. Compared with germline, V lacks 5 bases and J lacks 6 bases; bases without a gene match: 11.

TCR CDR3 regions were amplified from genomic DNA by multiplex PCR using the deep immunoSEQ assay. Extracted genomic DNA from each cell subset was spread evenly across all wells of several immunoSEQ 96-well plates, with each plate serving as a replicate. Each replicate PCR for sorted subsets received around 210 ng genomic DNA, equal to about 30,000 T cell genomes. The purified libraries were quantified using a Qubit 3.0 fluorometer, sized with a Bioanalyzer 2100, and then quantified again using the KAPA Library Quantification kit. Every immunoSEQ 96-well plate was sequenced on a dedicated single-read 150-cycle Illumina NextSeq 550 flow cell. The authors' pipeline ran thus. Because the immunoSEQ output included only junctional sequences and no quality scores, the filtering could not be the same as the filtering used for full-length reads. To assign V/J genes and CDR3, sequences were annotated against IMGT germline references using PyIR, a Python wrapper for IgBLAST v1.9. Any read was removed if the V/J assignment was weak (E-value above 1e-6), the CDR3 was missing, or the read contained stop codons, out-of-frame junctions, or ambiguous translated residues. V3J clonotypes were defined as sequences sharing an identical inferred V gene, J gene, and CDR3 amino acid sequence. To compute the percentage overlap between repertoires, the number of shared unique clonotypes was divided by the size of the smaller repertoire. RTK rarefaction, the Chao1 estimator, and Recon v2.1 estimates of unobserved clonotypes were used to assess repertoire richness. For all TCRbeta clonotypes obtained by the gDNA method from a handful of donors, generation probabilities were computed with OLGA. TCRdb holds this immuneACCESS table with in-frame rearrangements only. Some clones are missing; in checked studies, unresolved V genes explain under half, and the rest has no known cause. V and J calls and clone size are copied from that table; D and trimming were computed from the DNA. The sample table lists 760,000 or so clones, around 96% of them with a count of one. Less than 0.25% of the sample belongs to the ten largest clones.

Recombination joined TRBV7-8 with TRBJ1-5, and 9 junction bases match TRBD1. This receptor was obtained from a man aged 25-40 years in good health. Sequenced material: naive CD8+ T cells sorted from blood. The cell subset or site label, as the study defines it: CD45RA+CCR7+. The CDR3 here reads CASSPYFGQGSQPQHF. The sequenced DNA: TGTGCCAGCAGCCCTTATTTCGGACAGGGGTCTCAGCCCCAGCATTTT.